What follows are 3 T cell receptor beta chains derived from one specimen sequenced in a study of siplizumab effects on memory and regulatory T cells. The assay was immunoSEQ multiplex PCR, and TCRdb's table has in-frame clones only and misses some. The table records 55,000 to 65,000 clones, approximately 97% of them present only once. Sequencing input: naive CD8+ T cells sorted from blood. The receptor source for this set is a human donor in good health.

The chain couples TRBV27 to TRBJ2-7; D might be TRBD2 (6 bases). CDR3 length: 14 amino acids. The ends were cut back, 5 bases at V and 3 bases at J, with 14 bases in the middle. Per germline, CDR1 MNHEY and CDR2 SMNVEV (reference sequence). The CDR3 spells CASSTTGLSYEQYF. CDR3 sequence (DNA): TGTGCCAGCAGTACGACGGGACTGAGCTACGAGCAGTACTTC.

The chain uses TRBV28 and TRBJ1-5; 7 bases align to TRBD1. Germline loops: CDR1 MDHEN, CDR2 SYDVKM. The CDR3 has 14 amino acids. Losses at the gene ends were 6 bases for V and 3 bases for J; bases not matched to a gene: 5. CDR3: CASSGRGFNQPQHF. Written as DNA, the CDR3 is TGTGCCAGCAGCGGCAGGGGGTTCAATCAGCCCCAGCATTTT.

The chain joins TRBV29-1 to TRBJ2-1, with 11 bases fitting TRBD2. V lost 4 bases to trimming and J lost 1 base; unmatched junction nucleotides: 15. The CDR3 sequence is 19 residues long. Germline CDR1 reads SQVTM; CDR2 reads ANQGSEA. The DNA for the CDR3 is TGCAGCGTTGCCCTATCGACTAGCGGGACGGGTAGGTCCTACAATGAGCAGTTCTTC. This codes for CSVALSTSGTGRSYNEQFF.